This TCR beta chain was obtained from a study of OX40 agonist ivuxolimab in advanced cancers. Study-wide context: Patients receiving dose escalation had hepatocellular carcinoma, melanoma, renal cell or head and neck cancer. Study conclusions and caveats: The authors did not determine the antigen specificity of the expanded peripheral T cells.

Sequencing was performed with immunoSEQ multiplex PCR; in TCRdb, only in-frame clones are kept and a portion is missing. The table has about 88,000 clones, approximately 87% seen once; the top ten hold about 1.6%. CDR1 is MGHRA and CDR2 is YSYEKL in the germline V gene. This CDR3 region has 17 residues. With 4 bases clipped from V and 4 bases from J, the junction kept 13 bases outside the gene matches. About this clone: What it binds is not known.

The specimen was CD4+ or CD8+ T cells sorted from blood, collected in a trial of the OX40 agonist ivuxolimab. This TCR was recovered from an adult with an advanced solid tumor such as melanoma, head and neck, liver or kidney cancer. The rearrangement joins TRBV4-1 to TRBJ2-3; 8 bases match TRBD2. The CDR3 DNA is TGCGCCAGCAGCCGATATGAGGGCCTAGCGGGCTCAGATACGCAGTATTTT. The encoded protein is CASSRYEGLAGSDTQYF.